This TCR beta chain was captured by sequencing in a study of CD8 T cells in Susac syndrome. Trimming removed 6 bases from V and 3 bases from J, with 8 bases in between. The V gene's germline CDR1 is MGHRA and CDR2 YSYEKL. The CDR3 is 12 residues long. With random hexamers, reverse transcription was performed on about 0.5 to 1 ug of RNA. MiXCR, applied by TCRdb to the immunoSEQ multiplex PCR reads, yields one record per CDR3 protein. The repertoire holds 400,000 to 550,000 distinct CDR3 sequences, more than 80% seen once, with about 0.12% in the top ten. Sequencing was carried out using CD8+ T cells from PBMCs. The clonotype originates from a human donor with multiple sclerosis. The chain links TRBV4-1 to TRBJ1-1, with unresolved D. DNA for the CDR3: TGCGCCAGCAGGGAGAGGTACACTGAAGCTTTCTTT. This sequence encodes CASRERYTEAFF.